The sample holds one count of the clone carrying this TCR beta chain. The entry originates in a study of blood T cell repertoires in COVID-19. Overall study: Acute-phase and convalescent COVID-19 samples originated in the United States, Italy and Spain.

The germline gives CDR1 PRHDT, CDR2 FYEKMQ (reference sequence). Trimming cost V 0 bases and J 5 bases; bases outside gene matches: 9. CDR3 length: 16 residues. In the source study's methods: Nucleated cell number was recorded as an estimate derived from reference gene primer amplification. Clones were read by immunoSEQ multiplex PCR, and TCRdb kept only the in-frame ones, dropping some. That table supplies the V and J calls and clone size; D and trimming were determined from the DNA. Of 350,000 to 500,000 clones in the sample, approximately 91% are singletons; the top ten hold 1.2% to 1.5%. The sequence was collected from a woman between 18 and 29 years old who had been exposed to COVID-19. Sequences were obtained from PBMCs or T cells enriched from blood (not recorded which). This rearrangement joins TRBV13 to TRBJ2-5; 7 nucleotides line up with TRBD2. The CDR3 protein is CASSLGAAGVGETQYF. CDR3 DNA: TGTGCCAGCAGCTTAGGAGCGGCGGGAGTAGGGGAGACCCAGTACTTC.